This paragraph covers one T cell receptor (beta chain) sequence. This entry belongs to a study of T cell changes during pregnancy in multiple sclerosis. Sequencing used immunoSEQ multiplex PCR; TCRdb keeps in-frame clones, though not all of them. Among about 55,000 clones listed, approximately 90% were seen once. The V gene's germline CDR1 is WNHNN and CDR2 SYGVQD (reference sequence). This CDR3 region has 14 residues. The ends lost 10 bases at V and 4 bases at J; junction bases unmatched: 5. This TCR came from a female donor with multiple sclerosis, enrolled in a pregnancy study. The chain joins TRBV10-1 to TRBJ2-1; 12 nucleotides match TRBD2. The sample here was CD4+ T cells from peripheral blood mononuclear cells, taken in the first trimester of pregnancy. This CDR3 reads CATLGTSGYNEQFF. CDR3 DNA: TGCGCCACCCTAGGGACTAGCGGGTACAATGAGCAGTTCTTC.